This T cell receptor (beta chain) was documented in a study of cytomegalovirus exposure and HLA in healthy donors. TCRdb's copy holds only in-frame clones and misses some; the assay was immunoSEQ multiplex PCR. The repertoire holds a few hundred thousand clones, with about nine tenths as singletons. Findings and caveats of the study: The TCR clusters that emerged in the first cohort tended, a later analysis found, to co-occur in the 120 or so validation repertoires. The classifier reportedly diagnosed cytomegalovirus status with high specificity and sensitivity. A list of about 180 TCR beta chains associated with cytomegalovirus was given.

On this clone itself: Its target is not known.

Separate from the approximately 700-subject first cohort was the roughly 130-subject validation cohort, to which the donors belonged. The receptor's source is a woman younger than 30 in good health and CMV-seronegative. The sequenced sample consisted of PBMCs.

CDR3 DNA sequence: TGTGCCAGTTCTAACGGCAGGGGGTATGACACCGGGGAGCTGTTTTTT. It codes for CASSNGRGYDTGELFF. The chain combines TRBV7-9 with TRBJ2-2; 7 bases line up with TRBD1. V shed 9 bases and J 3 bases; nucleotides not matched to a gene: 13. Germline V gene lookup returns CDR1 SEHNR and CDR2 FQNEAQ (reference sequence). This CDR3 spans 16 amino acids.